Each of the 30 T cell receptor beta chains below was sequenced from the same sample in a study of cytomegalovirus exposure and HLA in healthy donors. The primer mix had 60 Vbeta and 13 Jbeta primers. Profiling relied on immunoSEQ multiplex PCR, and the TCRdb table lists in-frame clones only, not all of them. The sample lists fewer than 200,000 clones, roughly 80% occurring once. The material sequenced was PBMCs. Receptor source: a female donor in good health and CMV-seronegative.

J is TRBJ2-7 and V is TRBV5-1, with TRBD2 as a possible D gene (5 bases). V lost 4 bases to trimming and J lost 6 bases, with 20 bases between them. Germline V gene data show CDR1 as SGHRS and CDR2 as YFSETQ. This CDR3 contains 15 residues. As DNA, the CDR3 is TGCGCCAGCAGCACCCTACCACCGAGGGCAGTCGAGCAGTACTTC. It codes for CASSTLPPRAVEQYF.

This clone came up once. CDR3 sequence reads: CASSKDGSGETQYF. CDR3 DNA: TGTGCCAGCAGTAAGGACGGGAGCGGGGAGACCCAGTACTTC. The V gene is TRBV2, the J gene TRBJ2-5; possible D gene TRBD2, 6 bases. CDR3 length: 14 amino acids. CDR1 is SNHLY and CDR2 is FYNNEI in the germline V gene. Trimming pared 5 bases from V and 5 bases from J, leaving 15 bases between.

The chain carries TRBV29-1 and TRBJ2-1; a weak D match, TRBD1 (6 bases). The ends were cut back, 3 bases at V and 2 bases at J, with 14 bases in the middle. The CDR3 totals 15 residues. Germline CDR1 is SQVTM and CDR2 is ANQGSEA. The CDR3 sequence: CSVDPTGGTYNEQFF. In nucleotides, the CDR3 is TGCAGCGTTGACCCGACAGGAGGTACCTACAATGAGCAGTTCTTC.

This sequence joins TRBV29-1 and TRBJ1-5; D is undetermined. V lost 4 bases and J 3 bases, leaving 10 bases between the germline ends. The CDR3 is made up of 13 amino acids. In germline, CDR1 is SQVTM, CDR2 ANQGSEA. The CDR3 sequence: CSVVLLNNQPQHF. CDR3 nucleotides: TGCAGCGTTGTCTTACTGAACAATCAGCCCCAGCATTTT.

This clone was observed a handful of times. The chain couples TRBV6-5 to TRBJ1-1, with D maybe TRBD1 (6 bases). Germline values: CDR1 MNHEY, CDR2 SVGAGI. The CDR3 spans 15 residues. Trimming removed 6 bases from V and 1 base from J, with 15 bases in between. The CDR3 nucleotides are TGTGCCAGCAGCCTCGTCGGACAGCCGAACACTGAAGCTTTCTTT. Its translation: CASSLVGQPNTEAFF.

This clone was seen only once. This chain connects TRBV2 to TRBJ2-6, with 8 bases fitting TRBD1. The CDR3 extends over 18 amino acids. Unmatched junction bases numbered 8, after V lost 4 bases and J lost 0 bases. The germline V gene has CDR1 SNHLY and CDR2 FYNNEI. The CDR3 DNA follows: TGTGCCAGCAGTGGGGATCCGGACAGGGCCTCTGGGGCCAACGTCCTGACTTTC. Translated, it gives CASSGDPDRASGANVLTF.

The chain employs TRBV27 and TRBJ1-1, with TRBD1 as a possible D gene (5 bases). With 9 bases removed from V and 6 bases from J, the gap between germline ends came to 11 bases. Germline-derived CDR1 and CDR2 are MNHEY and SMNVEV (reference sequence). The CDR3 sequence is 11 residues long. CDR3 sequence: CARIGAAEAFF. The CDR3 nucleotides read TGTGCCAGGATAGGGGCCGCTGAAGCTTTCTTT.

The rearrangement links TRBV27 to TRBJ2-1; TRBD1 aligns across 7 bases. The germline CDR1 and CDR2 sequences are MNHEY and SMNVEV (reference sequence). The trim removed 5 bases at V and 5 bases at J, leaving 9 bases unmatched. This CDR3 has 15 residues. The CDR3 DNA reads as TGTGCCAGCAGTCCTTACCCGACAGGGAACAATGAGCAGTTCTTC. Its translation: CASSPYPTGNNEQFF.

The chain couples TRBV7-3 to TRBJ2-1, with 9 bases fitting TRBD2. Germline-derived CDR1 and CDR2 are SGHTA and FQGTGA. V was pared by 2 bases and J by 7 bases, with 3 bases of the junction left unmatched. The CDR3 totals 14 residues. DNA of the CDR3: TGTGCCAGCAGCTTAGCGGGAGGGCCAAATGAGCAGTTCTTC. This translates into CASSLAGGPNEQFF.

The chain couples TRBV5-1 to TRBJ2-5; 10 nucleotides agree with TRBD2. The closer fit of TRBJ2-7 to the DNA end suggests the J call may be wrong. The CDR3 consists of 14 residues. The germline V gene has CDR1 SGHRS and CDR2 YFSETQ. The DNA for the CDR3 is TGCGCCAGCAGAGCCGGGACTAGCGTCTACGAGCAGTACTTC. Its protein product is CASRAGTSVYEQYF.

The rearrangement links TRBV6-1 to TRBJ2-7; 12 bases are a match to TRBD2. Trimming took 4 bases from V and 5 from J; bases not matched to a gene: 9. The germline V gene has CDR1 MNHNS and CDR2 SASEGT. The CDR3 spans 16 residues. The CDR3: CASSGLAGGVRNEQYF. CDR3 nucleotide sequence: TGTGCCAGCAGTGGGCTAGCGGGAGGGGTAAGGAACGAGCAGTACTTC.

This sequence joins TRBV6-7 and TRBJ1-5; 7 bases match TRBD1. TRBV6-7 is designated an ORF whose function remains uncertain. The CDR3 consists of 15 residues. V shed 0 bases, J shed 11 bases, and the junction held 10 bases outside the gene matches. The CDR3 here is CASSYSSRGSGTQHF. The DNA of the CDR3 is TGTGCCAGCAGTTACTCCAGCAGGGGGTCAGGAACCCAGCATTTT.

V and J are TRBV5-5 and TRBJ2-5; 9 bases are a match to TRBD2. The junction had 5 bases not matched to a gene; V was cut back by 6 bases and J by 2 bases. This CDR3 has 14 amino acids. Per the germline V gene, CDR1 is SGHKS and CDR2 is YYEKEE (reference sequence). As DNA, the CDR3 is TGTGCCAGCACGAGCGGGGGGCCTCAAGAGACCCAGTACTTC. Its translation is CASTSGGPQETQYF.

The chain uses TRBV18 and TRBJ2-1; maybe TRBD1 (6 bases). V was cut by 4 bases and J by 6 bases, with 13 bases left in between. Germline-derived CDR1 and CDR2 are KGHSH and LQKENI. This CDR3 has 14 residues. CDR3 coding DNA: TGTGCCAGCTCACGCAACCCAGGGGCCAATGAGCAGTTCTTC. This codes for CASSRNPGANEQFF.

The sample holds many counts of this clone. The V and J genes are TRBV19 and TRBJ2-3; D may be TRBD2 (7 bases). V was clipped by 3 bases and J by 3 bases, with 13 bases between them. Looked up from germline, CDR1 is LNHDA and CDR2 is SQIVND (reference sequence). This CDR3 has 15 amino acids. As DNA, the CDR3 is TGTGCCAGTAGTATGGGGGGGCGAGTAACAGATACGCAGTATTTT. It translates to CASSMGGRVTDTQYF.

This clone was counted a few times. V usage is TRBV7-3 and J usage is TRBJ1-2; TRBD1 agrees at 7 bases. The CDR3 totals 16 residues. V was clipped by 5 bases and J by 7 bases; unmatched bases: 16. Germline V CDR1 and CDR2: SGHTA, FQGTGA. In nucleotides, the CDR3 is TGTGCCAGCAGCCCCCCAACAGGGGCGGAAGTTTTTGGCTACACCTTC. Translation: CASSPPTGAEVFGYTF.

Note on this clone: The sample has other DNA sequences that encode this CDR3 too. The chain has TRBV9 and TRBJ2-5, with D perhaps TRBD2 (6 bases). This CDR3 is 14 amino acids long. CDR1 is SGDLS, CDR2 YYNGEE, per germline. V lost 3 bases and J 4 bases, leaving 13 bases between the germline ends. The CDR3 here is CASSATGDPETQYF. As DNA, the CDR3 is TGTGCCAGCAGCGCTACGGGGGACCCAGAGACCCAGTACTTC.

The chain couples TRBV5-1 to TRBJ1-4, with D uncertain. V lost 4 bases to trimming and J lost 3 bases, with 10 bases between them. CDR3 length: 14 amino acids. Germline V lookup: CDR1 SGHRS, CDR2 YFSETQ. This CDR3 reads CASSRSPPNEKLFF. The CDR3, as DNA: TGCGCCAGCAGCCGTAGCCCACCTAATGAAAAACTGTTTTTT.

This chain uses TRBV30 with TRBJ2-2; weak D call: TRBD2 (5 bases). V lost 4 bases and J lost 4, with 10 bases in between. CDR1 GTSNPN and CDR2 SVGIG come from the germline V gene (reference sequence). There are 13 residues in the CDR3. The chain's CDR3 is CAWTSSFTGELFF. In nucleotides, the CDR3 is TGTGCCTGGACTAGCTCATTCACCGGGGAGCTGTTTTTT.

V is TRBV27 and J is TRBJ1-5; D gene uncertain. The CDR3 loop spans 14 amino acids. The germline CDR1 and CDR2 sequences are MNHEY and SMNVEV (reference sequence). The V gene lost 6 bases and the J gene lost 2 bases, with 11 bases spanning the gap. CDR3 region: CASREGGGNQPQHF. CDR3 DNA: TGTGCCAGCAGGGAGGGTGGCGGCAATCAGCCCCAGCATTTT.

The chain carries TRBV5-1 and TRBJ2-7; D might be TRBD1 (6 bases). Trimming removed 2 bases from V and 4 bases from J, with 7 bases in between. The CDR3 is 12 residues long. CDR1 is SGHRS, CDR2 YFSETQ, per germline. As DNA, the CDR3 is TGCGCCAGCAGCTTTGACAGGTACGAGCAGTACTTC. Amino acids: CASSFDRYEQYF.

The rearrangement joins TRBV5-1 to TRBJ1-1, with D maybe TRBD1 (6 bases). The V and J ends lost 0 bases and 4 bases respectively, with 10 bases between them. Germline CDR1 reads SGHRS; CDR2 reads YFSETQ. The CDR3 is made up of 14 amino acids. The CDR3 DNA sequence: TGCGCCAGCAGCTTGGAGGGGGTCAGCACTGAAGCTTTCTTT. It specifies CASSLEGVSTEAFF.

The table lists this clone with a count of one. This chain uses TRBV4-1 with TRBJ2-3; 10 nucleotides agree with TRBD2. The V gene end was trimmed by 3 bases and the J gene end by 5 bases; junction bases not matched to a gene: 8. The CDR3 has 16 amino acids. CDR1 and CDR2 (germline): MGHRA, YSYEKL. The CDR3 nucleotides are TGCGCCAGCAGCCATCTTAGCGGGAGGCTGAAAGATACGCAGTATTTT. Protein: CASSHLSGRLKDTQYF.

The chain recombines TRBV19 with TRBJ2-5; 14 positions match TRBD2. The CDR3 has 15 residues. Looked up from germline, CDR1 is LNHDA and CDR2 is SQIVND (reference sequence). V trimming: 8 bases; J trimming: 5 bases; junction bases outside the gene matches: 7. For the CDR3, the DNA is TGTGCCAGTGGGCTTGGGACTAGCGGGAGTGAGACCCAGTACTTC. It codes for CASGLGTSGSETQYF.

The rearrangement uses TRBV5-1 and TRBJ1-1; 9 bases are a match to TRBD1. J lost 1 base, V lost 4 bases, and 5 bases had no gene match. The CDR3 loop spans 15 amino acids. Germline CDR1 SGHRS, CDR2 YFSETQ. The CDR3 DNA reads as TGCGCCAGCAGCCGGTGGACAGGGGAGAACACTGAAGCTTTCTTT. Its translation is CASSRWTGENTEAFF.

In this sample, this clone turned up once. The V gene is TRBV7-9, the J gene TRBJ2-1, with 11 bases matching TRBD2. This CDR3 has 17 residues. V was clipped by 4 bases and J by 5 bases; unmatched bases: 10. Germline assignment: CDR1 SEHNR and CDR2 FQNEAQ (reference sequence). CDR3 nucleotide sequence: TGTGCCAGCAGCTCCCCACTAGCGGGAGACTGGAACAATGAGCAGTTCTTC. This translates into CASSSPLAGDWNNEQFF.

Concerning this clone itself: Sequence at one end of the junction differs from germline and may be a read error. The rearrangement uses TRBV2 and TRBJ1-4; tentatively, D is TRBD1 (5 bases). The length of the CDR3 is 15 residues. CDR1 SNHLY and CDR2 FYNNEI come from the germline V gene. The CDR3 region has the DNA TGTGCCAGCAATGAAAGGTCTGGAGGGGCCGAAAAACTGTTTTTT. It encodes CASNERSGGAEKLFF.

The rearrangement links TRBV7-9 to TRBJ2-7; TRBD1 matches at 7 bases. Germline CDR1 reads SEHNR; CDR2 reads FQNEAQ (reference sequence). The CDR3 is made up of 13 amino acids. The V gene end was trimmed by 2 bases and the J gene end by 2 bases; junction bases not matched to a gene: 0. CDR3: CASSLQGAYEQYF. The CDR3, as DNA: TGTGCCAGCAGCTTACAGGGGGCCTACGAGCAGTACTTC.

V gene TRBV9 combines with J gene TRBJ1-1; D not resolved. Germline values: CDR1 SGDLS, CDR2 YYNGEE. Trimming pared 4 bases from V and 0 bases from J, leaving 13 bases between. CDR3 length: 15 residues. The CDR3 nucleotides are TGTGCCAGCAGCATATCAGACTACTTGAACACTGAAGCTTTCTTT. It specifies CASSISDYLNTEAFF.

This clone was counted a few times. The chain couples TRBV6-5 to TRBJ1-2; maybe TRBD1 (5 bases). Deletions cut 5 bases from V and 2 bases from J, with 12 bases between. This CDR3 is 14 amino acids long. In germline, CDR1 is MNHEY, CDR2 SVGAGI. DNA for the CDR3: TGTGCCAGCAGTACCGCCGACAGAAACTATGGCTACACCTTC. Translated: CASSTADRNYGYTF.